One sample yielded the 12 T cell receptor beta chains listed below, sequenced in a study of blood T cell repertoires in COVID-19. The data were produced by immunoSEQ multiplex PCR, yet TCRdb's version contains in-frame clones alone and is incomplete. The sample carries about 410,000 clones, roughly 88% recorded once. Sequences were obtained from peripheral blood. Receptor source: a woman aged 25 to 39 with active or convalescent COVID-19.

The count of this clone is one. V gene TRBV21-1 combines with J gene TRBJ2-4; the D call in the table, TRBD2, was not verified against the DNA. TRBV21-1 corresponds to a pseudogene. This CDR3 has 19 amino acids. In DNA form, the CDR3 reads TGTGCCAGCAGCAAAATCGATTCGGGGGGCTCTTTGGCTAAAAACATTCAGTACTTC. It is translated as CASSKIDSGGSLAKNIQYF.

The V and J genes are TRBV6-4 and TRBJ2-1; a possible D gene is TRBD1 (7 bases). The CDR3 covers 16 residues. V shed 0 bases and J shed 1 base, with 10 bases lying between them. The germline CDR1 and CDR2 sequences are MRHNA and SNTAGT. The CDR3 is CASSDSEGASYNEQFF. For the CDR3, the DNA is TGTGCCAGCAGTGACTCGGAGGGGGCTTCCTACAATGAGCAGTTCTTC.

The chain has TRBV11-2 and TRBJ1-5; D gene uncertain. V lost 5 bases, J lost 4 bases, and 15 bases lay in between. The CDR3 loop spans 15 amino acids. Looked up from germline, CDR1 is SGHAT and CDR2 is FQNNGV. The CDR3 loop is CASSHDVSGNQPQHF. CDR3 DNA: TGTGCCAGCAGCCACGATGTTTCGGGAAATCAGCCCCAGCATTTT.

The rearrangement uses TRBV21-1 and TRBJ1-2; the table's D call of TRBD1 was not tested on the DNA. TRBV21-1 is given as a pseudogene. CDR3 size: 15 residues. CDR3 region: CASSKARGANYGYTF. CDR3 nucleotide sequence: TGTGCCAGCAGCAAAGCCAGGGGAGCTAACTATGGCTACACCTTC.

This clone was recorded once. V gene TRBV3-1 (or the pseudogene TRBV3-2) combines with J gene TRBJ2-3, with D maybe TRBD1 (6 bases). Germline CDR1 and CDR2: LGHDT and YNNKEL (reference sequence). The CDR3 loop spans 17 amino acids. V lost 5 bases to trimming and J lost 1 base, with 19 bases between them. Written as DNA, the CDR3 is TGTGCCAGCAGCGGCGTGCAGGGGAGTATCCGCACAGATACGCAGTATTTT. This codes for CASSGVQGSIRTDTQYF.

The chain carries TRBV29-1 and TRBJ2-5; D possibly corresponds to TRBD1 (5 bases). CDR1 is SQVTM and CDR2 is ANQGSEA in the germline V gene. The CDR3 has 13 residues. The V gene lost 4 bases and the J gene lost 5 bases, with 14 bases spanning the gap. CDR3 amino acids: CSVVEQAYETQYF. In DNA form, the CDR3 reads TGCAGCGTTGTAGAACAGGCATACGAGACCCAGTACTTC.

This clone came up a few times. The chain recombines TRBV11-2 with TRBJ2-7, with a possible D match to TRBD2 (7 bases). There are 18 residues in the CDR3. The germline gives CDR1 SGHAT, CDR2 FQNNGV. V lost 5 bases to trimming and J lost 1 base, with 24 bases between them. The CDR3 DNA reads as TGTGCCAGCAGCGCTCCGGGATTCAGGCGGGGGCTGTCCTACGAGCAGTACTTC. Its translation: CASSAPGFRRGLSYEQYF.

The chain joins TRBV6-5 to TRBJ1-2; 9 bases align to TRBD1. This CDR3 has 14 residues. Per the germline V gene, CDR1 is MNHEY and CDR2 is SVGAGI. J gave up 8 bases and V 6 bases, and 10 bases lay outside the gene matches. The CDR3 sequence: CASRDLGTGKGYTF. The CDR3 DNA is TGTGCCAGCAGGGACCTCGGGACAGGGAAGGGCTACACCTTC.

This clone was seen a few times. J is TRBJ2-2 and V is TRBV11-3; 14 nucleotides align to TRBD2. With 5 bases clipped from V and 4 bases from J, the junction kept 12 bases outside the gene matches. Germline assignment: CDR1 SGHNT and CDR2 YENEEA. The CDR3 contains 19 residues. CDR3 loop: CASSPKLGTSGGLTGELFF. The DNA for the CDR3 is TGTGCCAGCAGCCCCAAGCTTGGGACTAGCGGGGGCCTCACCGGGGAGCTGTTTTTT.

V and J are TRBV10-1 and TRBJ2-5; D is perhaps TRBD1 (5 bases). V was trimmed by 3 bases and J by 1 base, leaving 15 bases between them. This CDR3 is built from 16 residues. Germline V lookup: CDR1 WNHNN, CDR2 SYGVQD (reference sequence). Written as DNA, the CDR3 is TGCGCCAGCAGTGATGTGCAGGGCGCCCTCCAAGAGACCCAGTACTTC. The encoded protein is CASSDVQGALQETQYF.

Points on this clone: Other DNA sequences in the sample encode the same CDR3. V and J are TRBV6-5 and TRBJ2-7; 12 bases line up with TRBD1. Germline V gives CDR1 MNHEY, CDR2 SVGAGI. Losses at the gene ends were 0 bases for V and 4 bases for J; bases not matched to a gene: 1. The CDR3 contains 15 residues. The DNA of the CDR3 is TGTGCCAGCAGTTACTCGGGACAGGGGGCTTACGAGCAGTACTTC. As protein: CASSYSGQGAYEQYF.

V gene TRBV9 combines with J gene TRBJ2-3; 8 bases are shared with TRBD2. In germline, CDR1 is SGDLS, CDR2 YYNGEE. V was pared by 0 bases and J by 2 bases, with 2 bases of the junction left unmatched. The CDR3 has 15 amino acids. DNA of the CDR3: TGTGCCAGCAGCGTAGCGGGGGGGAACACAGATACGCAGTATTTT. Its protein is CASSVAGGNTDTQYF. Complete variable domain (other parts from reference TRBV9 and TRBJ2-3): DSGVTQTPKHLITATGQRVTLRCSPRSGDLSVYWYQQSLDQGLQFLIQYYNGEERAKGNILERFSAQQFPDLHSELNLSSLELGDSALYFCASSVAGGNTDTQYFGPGTRLTVL.